This T cell receptor beta chain was identified in a study of CD8+ T cells in alopecia areata. Points from the study as a whole: Many expanded lesional clones persisted during tofacitinib (in both scalp and blood).

Worth noting for this clone: What it binds is not known.

cDNA prepared by RNA extraction and subsequent reverse transcription served as the template for sequencing. The method was immunoSEQ multiplex PCR; TCRdb's version includes in-frame clones alone and lacks a portion of them. This sample has 190,000 or so clones, with over 45% found just once. Specified treatment: oral pan-JAK inhibitor, 5-10 mg twice daily. There are 13 residues in the CDR3. Germline V lookup: CDR1 SGHRS, CDR2 YFSETQ. V shed 4 bases and J 6 bases; nucleotides not matched to a gene: 6. The chain is built from TRBV5-1 and TRBJ1-1, with 7 bases fitting TRBD1. The sequence was collected from a human donor with alopecia areata. Sequences were derived from CD4+ T cells sorted from blood, sampled at week 24, from a patient treated with tofacitinib. CDR3 sequence (DNA): TGCGCCAGCAGCGCGACAGGGTCCTCTGAAGCTTTCTTT. Protein product: CASSATGSSEAFF.